The 26 T cell receptor beta chains presented below share a single source sample, sequenced in a study of blood T cell repertoires in COVID-19 (dated by TCRdb to 2018 to 2020). The method was the immunoSEQ multiplex PCR assay. TCRdb retrieved this table from immuneACCESS and kept in-frame rearrangements only. Not all clones are present; in checked studies, unresolved V genes account for under half, and no reason is known for the remainder. Counted in this sample were around 80,000 clones; approximately 82% of them appeared once. The ten largest clones capture about 9% of the sample. Specimen: peripheral blood. The origin of the receptors is a human donor in a cohort sampled during active COVID-19.

This chain links TRBV6-6 with TRBJ1-5; D is uncertain. CDR1 is MNHNY and CDR2 is SVGAGI in the germline V gene (reference sequence). The CDR3 covers 13 residues. The V end lost 6 bases, the J end lost 6 bases, and 12 bases lay between the germline ends. This CDR3 reads CASSSDLSQPQHF. CDR3 in DNA: TGTGCCAGCAGCTCCGATTTGAGTCAGCCCCAGCATTTT.

V and J are TRBV7-3 and TRBJ1-2, with D unresolved. The germline CDR1 and CDR2 sequences are SGHTA and FQGTGA. V gave up 1 base and J gave up 4 bases, with 16 bases separating them. The CDR3 loop spans 16 amino acids. The DNA of the CDR3 is TGTGCCAGCAGCTTAAACCGGAACCCTACTACCTATGGCTACACCTTC. Protein product: CASSLNRNPTTYGYTF.

This chain joins TRBV18 and TRBJ2-2, with D possibly TRBD1 on 6 matching bases. Trimming removed 6 bases at V and 10 bases at J, with 15 bases between. Per germline, CDR1 KGHSH and CDR2 LQKENI. CDR3 size: 13 residues. The chain's CDR3 is CASSNTDRSELFF. The CDR3 region has the DNA TGTGCCAGCTCCAATACCGACAGGTCGGAGCTGTTTTTT.

The chain couples TRBV11-3 to TRBJ2-3; no clear D gene. The ends were cut back, 4 bases at V and 8 bases at J, with 13 bases in the middle. This CDR3 is built from 13 residues. Germline V CDR1 and CDR2: SGHNT, YENEEA. The CDR3 is CASSSRVTTTQYF. The CDR3 DNA reads as TGTGCCAGCAGCTCCCGGGTGACGACTACGCAGTATTTT.

DNA of the CDR3: TGTGCCAGCAGTCTCCTAGCGGGAGGGGCTCAGGGCGAGCAGTACTTC. Encoded protein: CASSLLAGGAQGEQYF. This chain links TRBV2 with TRBJ2-7, with TRBD2 matching 12 bases. The CDR3 has 16 amino acids. V gave up 5 bases and J gave up 6 bases; unmatched junction bases: 11. Germline CDR1 is SNHLY and CDR2 is FYNNEI.

This chain joins TRBV5-8 and TRBJ1-5, with 8 positions matching TRBD1. The ends lost 1 base at V and 4 bases at J; junction bases unmatched: 4. The CDR3 has 15 amino acids. The germline CDR1 and CDR2 sequences are SGHTS and YDEGEE. The chain's CDR3 is CASSLWQGANQPQHF. In nucleotides, the CDR3 is TGTGCCAGCAGCTTGTGGCAGGGGGCAAATCAGCCCCAGCATTTT.

This clone came up once. This rearrangement joins TRBV4-2 to TRBJ2-4; 7 positions agree with TRBD1. Germline assignment: CDR1 LGHNA and CDR2 YNFKEQ. This CDR3 has 14 residues. V was pared by 0 bases and J by 15 bases, with 11 bases of the junction left unmatched. CDR3 residues: CASSQDSVTGKWYF. As DNA, the CDR3 is TGTGCCAGCAGCCAAGATTCCGTGACAGGGAAGTGGTACTTC.

This clone was seen a single time. This sequence joins TRBV28 and TRBJ2-2; TRBD2 is a possible D gene (5 bases). The ends were cut back, 6 bases at V and 6 bases at J, with 26 bases in the middle. CDR3 length: 18 residues. Germline lookup yields CDR1 MDHEN and CDR2 SYDVKM. CDR3 sequence reads: CASSPIRAELARAGELFF. The CDR3 region has the DNA TGTGCCAGCAGCCCCATCCGAGCGGAGTTGGCACGCGCCGGGGAGCTGTTTTTT.

The gene calls are TRBV3-1 (or the pseudogene TRBV3-2) and TRBJ2-2; D not certain. Germline CDR1 LGHDT, CDR2 YNNKEL (reference sequence). Between the trimmed V and J ends, which lost 2 bases and 0 bases, there was a span of 7 bases. The CDR3 is 15 residues long. The CDR3 nucleotides are TGTGCCAGCAGCCAAACGGGTGCGAACACCGGGGAGCTGTTTTTT. It specifies CASSQTGANTGELFF.

This clone was seen a handful of times. The V call is TRBV28, the J call TRBJ1-1; tentatively, D is TRBD1 (6 bases). V lost 4 bases, J lost 1 base, and 19 bases lay in between. The CDR3 is made up of 17 amino acids. The germline V gene encodes CDR1 MDHEN and CDR2 SYDVKM. The CDR3 here is CASSSPAGARGNTEAFF. CDR3 sequence (DNA): TGTGCCAGCAGTTCGCCGGCGGGGGCAAGGGGGAACACTGAAGCTTTCTTT.

This rearrangement joins TRBV28 to TRBJ1-6, with a possible D match to TRBD1 (6 bases). The CDR3 has 15 residues. V gave up 7 bases and J gave up 7 bases, with 17 bases separating them. The germline CDR1 and CDR2 sequences are MDHEN and SYDVKM. The DNA of the CDR3 is TGTGCCAGCACAAGGGACATCCTGGGGAATTCACCCCTCCACTTT. Protein sequence: CASTRDILGNSPLHF.

The V gene is TRBV6-4, the J gene TRBJ2-1; 9 bases are a match to TRBD2. Germline values: CDR1 MRHNA, CDR2 SNTAGT. Unmatched junction bases numbered 4, after V lost 0 bases and J lost 7 bases. This CDR3 contains 15 residues. CDR3 loop: CASSDSAGGPNEQFF. The DNA of the CDR3 is TGTGCCAGCAGTGACTCCGCGGGAGGGCCGAATGAGCAGTTCTTC.

The chain is built from TRBV28 and TRBJ2-7, with 7 bases that match TRBD2. CDR3 length: 14 residues. CDR1 and CDR2 (germline): MDHEN, SYDVKM. With V trimmed by 5 bases and J by 0 bases, 4 bases remained unmatched. This CDR3 reads CASSPGGSSYEQYF. In nucleotides, the CDR3 is TGTGCCAGCAGTCCCGGGGGGAGCTCCTACGAGCAGTACTTC.

This chain connects TRBV30 to TRBJ1-1, with D perhaps TRBD1 (5 bases). This CDR3 region has 17 residues. The V gene's germline CDR1 is GTSNPN and CDR2 SVGIG (reference sequence). V was shortened by 0 bases and J by 4 bases, with 21 bases between the two germline ends. The CDR3 protein is CAWSVRQGTSQGTEAFF. In DNA, the CDR3 is TGTGCCTGGAGTGTACGCCAGGGAACGTCTCAGGGCACTGAAGCTTTCTTT.

This clone was detected only a few times. Different DNA sequences within this sample yield the same CDR3. This rearrangement joins TRBV3-1 (or the pseudogene TRBV3-2) to TRBJ1-2, with 9 bases identical to TRBD1. This CDR3 has 15 residues. J lost 2 bases, V lost 1 base, and 2 bases had no gene match. The germline V gene encodes CDR1 LGHDT and CDR2 YNNKEL (reference sequence). Here the CDR3 reads CASSQAGQGNYGYTF. CDR3 in DNA: TGTGCCAGCAGCCAAGCCGGACAGGGGAACTATGGCTACACCTTC.

This clone was seen only a few times. The chain recombines TRBV7-3 with TRBJ2-7; D uncertain. This CDR3 has 14 residues. The germline V gene encodes CDR1 SGHTA and CDR2 FQGTGA. The V end lost 2 bases, the J end lost 2 bases, and 10 bases lay between the germline ends. The CDR3 sequence: CASSLGVPPYEQYF. CDR3 nucleotide sequence: TGTGCCAGCAGCTTAGGAGTCCCCCCCTACGAGCAGTACTTC.

V is TRBV6-5 and J is TRBJ1-5; weak D call: TRBD1 (6 bases). CDR1 and CDR2 from the germline V gene are MNHEY and SVGAGI. There are 15 residues in the CDR3. The V and J ends lost 5 bases and 0 bases respectively, with 11 bases between them. CDR3 coding DNA: TGTGCCAGCAGTACCGGACAGACTAGCAATCAGCCCCAGCATTTT. Translated, it gives CASSTGQTSNQPQHF.

The V call is TRBV28, the J call TRBJ2-7; weak D call: TRBD2 (6 bases). Germline CDR1 and CDR2: MDHEN and SYDVKM. The ends were cut back, 8 bases at V and 2 bases at J, with 7 bases in the middle. CDR3 length: 11 residues. The chain's CDR3 is CASGGTYEQYF. The CDR3 DNA sequence: TGTGCCAGCGGGGGGACCTACGAGCAGTACTTC.

The gene calls are TRBV19 and TRBJ2-2, with D possibly matching TRBD1 (6 bases). Germline V gene sequence: CDR1 LNHDA, CDR2 SQIVND (reference sequence). V lost 3 bases and J lost 4, with 9 bases in between. CDR3 length: 14 residues. The CDR3 sequence is CASSIDRPTGELFF. The CDR3 bases are TGTGCCAGTAGTATTGACAGGCCCACCGGGGAGCTGTTTTTT.

The sample holds a few counts of this clone. The V and J genes are TRBV2 and TRBJ1-5; 7 bases are a match to TRBD1. Germline lookup yields CDR1 SNHLY and CDR2 FYNNEI. CDR3 size: 13 residues. V shed 7 bases and J 7 bases; nucleotides not matched to a gene: 7. CDR3 bases: TGTGCCAGCAACGAGGGGGCAGGACAGCCCCAGCATTTT. Its translation: CASNEGAGQPQHF.

The V gene is TRBV28, the J gene TRBJ2-1; D perhaps matches TRBD2 (6 bases). Trimming pared 4 bases from V and 0 bases from J, leaving 19 bases between. The CDR3 covers 18 residues. Germline lookup yields CDR1 MDHEN and CDR2 SYDVKM. CDR3 sequence reads: CASSSQSGTASSYNEQFF. DNA for the CDR3: TGTGCCAGCAGTTCCCAATCCGGGACTGCGAGCTCCTACAATGAGCAGTTCTTC.

The chain recombines TRBV5-4 with TRBJ1-2; 8 bases are shared with TRBD1. Per germline, CDR1 SGHNT and CDR2 YYREEE (reference sequence). This CDR3 is 15 amino acids long. Trimming cost V 4 bases and J 3 bases; bases outside gene matches: 8. The chain's CDR3 is CASSVRLTGDYGYTF. The CDR3 DNA reads TGTGCCAGCAGCGTAAGATTGACAGGGGACTATGGCTACACCTTC.

The rearrangement joins TRBV5-5 to TRBJ2-5, with TRBD2 matching over 14 bases. The CDR3 has 17 amino acids. Germline V lookup: CDR1 SGHKS, CDR2 YYEKEE (reference sequence). V dropped 3 bases and J dropped 2; count of bases not matched to a gene: 6. CDR3 sequence: CASSSGTSGGLQETQYF. The CDR3 DNA reads as TGTGCCAGCAGCTCCGGGACTAGCGGGGGCCTTCAAGAGACCCAGTACTTC.

This clone has just a few counts. V is TRBV7-2 and J is TRBJ2-2, with D unresolved. This CDR3 has 15 residues. The germline V and J ends were trimmed by 0 bases and 5 bases, with 10 bases remaining between them. Germline values: CDR1 SGHTA, CDR2 FQGNSA. CDR3 sequence: CASSLASRRTGELFF. Here the CDR3 DNA reads TGTGCCAGCAGCTTAGCATCCAGGCGTACCGGGGAGCTGTTTTTT.

V usage is TRBV28 and J usage is TRBJ1-1, with no clear D. This CDR3 has 14 residues. V lost 8 bases and J 4 bases, leaving 17 bases between the germline ends. Germline CDR1 reads MDHEN; CDR2 reads SYDVKM. This CDR3 is CASPPSGSPTEAFF. CDR3 sequence (DNA): TGTGCCAGCCCTCCTTCTGGGAGTCCCACTGAAGCTTTCTTT.

The rearrangement uses TRBV7-3 and TRBJ2-7; 7 bases are shared with TRBD2. The CDR3 is 14 amino acids. Trimming took 1 base from V and 5 from J; bases not matched to a gene: 5. In germline, CDR1 is SGHTA, CDR2 FQGTGA. CDR3 sequence: CASSLNRGDHEQYF. The CDR3 DNA sequence: TGTGCCAGCAGCTTAAATCGGGGGGACCACGAGCAGTACTTC.